The 9 T cell receptor beta chains reported below all come from one sample, sequenced in a study of blood T cell repertoires in COVID-19. Clones were sequenced by immunoSEQ multiplex PCR, and TCRdb holds only the in-frame ones, with some missing. Of 280,000 or so clones detected, roughly 87% appear once; the ten largest clones hold 9.4%. The material sequenced was peripheral blood. These receptors came from a man aged 18 to 30 with active or convalescent COVID-19.

The chain uses TRBV13 and TRBJ2-7, with TRBD1 identical over 7 bases. This CDR3 contains 14 residues. J lost 4 bases, V lost 5 bases, and 8 bases had no gene match. Germline V CDR1 and CDR2: PRHDT, FYEKMQ (reference sequence). The CDR3 DNA sequence: TGTGCCAGCAGCCAACGACAGGGCAGTTACGAGCAGTACTTC. Its protein is CASSQRQGSYEQYF.

The chain links TRBV18 to TRBJ2-3, with D unresolved. Trimming left V 5 bases short and J 2 bases short, with 14 bases between. The CDR3 extends over 15 amino acids. Per germline, CDR1 KGHSH and CDR2 LQKENI. The CDR3 loop is CASSTLSAPTDTQYF. As DNA, the CDR3 is TGTGCCAGCTCAACACTATCAGCGCCCACAGATACGCAGTATTTT.

The sample holds one count of this clone. CDR3 loop: CASRSGGQETQYF. For the CDR3, the DNA is TGCGCCAGCAGATCGGGGGGGCAAGAGACCCAGTACTTC. J is TRBJ2-5 and V is TRBV5-1; 8 nucleotides match TRBD2. The length of the CDR3 is 13 residues. Trimming removed 5 bases from V and 2 bases from J; junction bases left unmatched: 2. From germline, CDR1 is SGHRS and CDR2 YFSETQ.

CDR3 sequence reads: CATSLVADRESGETQYF. The CDR3 DNA sequence: TGTGCCACCAGTTTGGTCGCGGACAGGGAAAGCGGGGAGACCCAGTACTTC. The rearrangement uses TRBV24-1 and TRBJ2-5, with 8 bases matching TRBD1. Germline CDR1 is KGHDR and CDR2 is SFDVKD. The CDR3 consists of 17 residues. The J segment lost 5 bases and the V segment lost 6 bases, leaving 16 bases of the junction unmatched.

The V gene is TRBV24-1, the J gene TRBJ2-3; 8 bases fit TRBD2. Trimming took 5 bases from V and 2 from J; bases not matched to a gene: 5. In germline, CDR1 is KGHDR, CDR2 SFDVKD. This CDR3 contains 15 residues. The DNA of the CDR3 is TGTGCCACCAGTGTAGCGGGGAGCAACACAGATACGCAGTATTTT. It encodes CATSVAGSNTDTQYF.

The chain joins TRBV5-1 to TRBJ1-6; D is perhaps TRBD1 (6 bases). Germline CDR1 reads SGHRS; CDR2 reads YFSETQ. The CDR3 is 15 amino acids. Trimming pared 2 bases from V and 5 bases from J, leaving 11 bases between. CDR3 DNA: TGCGCCAGCAGCTTCGGACAGTCAAATAATTCACCCCTCCACTTT. This codes for CASSFGQSNNSPLHF.

The CDR3 nucleotides are TGTGCCAGTGGAGTCCTAGGATCTCAGCCCCAGCATTTT. Protein sequence: CASGVLGSQPQHF. V and J are TRBV12-3 or TRBV12-4 and TRBJ1-5; D is unresolved. Trimming removed 9 bases from V and 6 bases from J, with 15 bases in between. CDR3 size: 13 residues.

This clone was picked up one time. The chain combines TRBV5-6 with TRBJ2-1, with D possibly TRBD2 on 7 matching bases. The CDR3 consists of 15 residues. With 1 base removed from V and 2 bases from J, the gap between germline ends came to 10 bases. The V gene's germline CDR1 is SGHDT and CDR2 YYEEEE. CDR3 loop: CASSLRGGAYNEQFF. CDR3 nucleotide sequence: TGTGCCAGCAGCTTGAGGGGGGGAGCCTACAATGAGCAGTTCTTC.

This clone was detected many times. The genes are TRBV12-3 or TRBV12-4 and TRBJ1-1; a weak D match, TRBD1 (5 bases). This CDR3 region has 12 residues. V was pared by 5 bases and J by 8 bases, with 12 bases between. Here the CDR3 reads CASSLGQLEAFF. CDR3 in DNA: TGTGCCAGCAGTCTAGGACAATTAGAAGCTTTCTTT.